These 30 T cell receptor beta chains originate from one sample sequenced in a study of neurological immune-mediated disorders. TCRdb independently ran MiXCR on the 5' RACE reads; one entry per CDR3 protein. The table lists roughly 18,000 distinct CDR3 sequences, 27% of them singletons. Sequenced input: PBMCs. The receptors shown here come from a man aged 45-65 years with HTLV-1-associated myelopathy (HAM/TSP).

This sequence joins TRBV6-1 and TRBJ1-2; TRBD1 aligns across 7 bases. Germline CDR1 reads MNHNS; CDR2 reads SASEGT. V was clipped by 6 bases and J by 0 bases; unmatched bases: 7. This CDR3 is built from 15 residues. This chain's CDR3 is CASRWGQTANYGYTF. DNA of the CDR3: TGTGCCAGCAGATGGGGACAGACCGCTAACTATGGCTACACCTTC.

This clonotype is medium-sized by share. V usage is TRBV20-1 and J usage is TRBJ2-1, with D perhaps TRBD2 (6 bases). Trimming removed 5 bases at V and 3 bases at J, with 20 bases between. The CDR3 runs 16 residues. In germline, CDR1 is DFQATT, CDR2 SNEGSKA (reference sequence). CDR3 residues: CSARYQTSRSYNEQFF. Written as DNA, the CDR3 is TGCAGTGCTCGATACCAGACTAGTAGAAGCTACAATGAGCAGTTCTTC.

The rearrangement joins TRBV11-2 to TRBJ2-2; 9 nucleotides match TRBD1. This CDR3 spans 14 amino acids. The V and J ends lost 7 bases and 4 bases, in that order; junction bases with no gene match: 4. The germline V gene has CDR1 SGHAT and CDR2 FQNNGV. DNA of the CDR3: TGTGCCAGCATCCGGACAGGGGCCACCGGGGAGCTGTTTTTT. Translation: CASIRTGATGELFF. Using reference TRBV11-2 and TRBJ2-2 for the parts outside the CDR3, the full variable domain is EAGVAQSPRYKIIEKRQSVAFWCNPISGHATLYWYQQILGQGPKLLIQFQNNGVVDDSQLPKDRFSAERLKGVDSTLKIQPAKLEDSAVYLCASIRTGATGELFFGEGSRLTVL.

This clonotype was counted a few times. This rearrangement joins TRBV20-1 to TRBJ1-1; the D is unclear. Germline CDR1 reads DFQATT; CDR2 reads SNEGSKA (reference sequence). Trimming cost V 1 base and J 0 bases, with 6 bases left between them. The CDR3 totals 13 residues. This CDR3 reads CSARADVNTEAFF. The DNA of the CDR3 is TGCAGTGCTAGAGCGGACGTGAACACTGAAGCTTTCTTT.

Ten or more counts support this clonotype. This sequence joins TRBV20-1 and TRBJ2-5; D tentatively reads TRBD1 or TRBD2 (6 bases each). V was shortened by 5 bases and J by 1 base, with 20 bases between the two germline ends. Germline CDR1 reads DFQATT; CDR2 reads SNEGSKA (reference sequence). The CDR3 contains 16 residues. The CDR3 DNA sequence: TGCAGTGCTCTGGCGGGGTACAGGGTGACCCAAGAGACCCAGTACTTC. Amino acid sequence: CSALAGYRVTQETQYF.

On this clonotype itself: A much larger clone lies one base from this, so it may be a read error. Because it lacks the conserved phenylalanine or tryptophan at the end, this CDR3 is likely a read error. V and J are TRBV7-8 and TRBJ2-5; the D is unclear. Germline lookup yields CDR1 SGHVS and CDR2 FQNEAQ. The CDR3 has 14 residues. With 5 bases removed from V and 3 bases from J, the gap between germline ends came to 13 bases. In DNA, the CDR3 is TGTGCCAGCAGCCCGCCCAAGGCCGAAGAGACCCAGTACTTA. Translation: CASSPPKAEETQYL.

V and J are TRBV20-1 and TRBJ2-1; D possibly corresponds to TRBD2 (5 bases). This CDR3 region has 15 residues. Germline V lookup: CDR1 DFQATT, CDR2 SNEGSKA (reference sequence). Trimming took 0 bases from V and 1 from J, leaving 10 bases between them. The CDR3, as DNA: TGCAGTGCTAGAGAAGCGGCGCTTTCCTACAATGAGCAGTTCTTC. It encodes CSAREAALSYNEQFF.

This clonotype has at least ten counts. V gene TRBV7-8 combines with J gene TRBJ1-6; weak D call: TRBD1 (5 bases). The CDR3 has 15 amino acids. Germline V lookup: CDR1 SGHVS, CDR2 FQNEAQ. Trimming shortened V by 5 bases and J by 10 bases, and 18 bases separated the two germline ends. CDR3 nucleotides: TGTGCCAGCAGCGGACAAAGCGGGTCATCCTCACCCCTCCACTTT. It encodes CASSGQSGSSSPLHF.

This clonotype qualifies as medium-sized. The chain employs TRBV10-2 and TRBJ1-1; TRBD1 aligns across 7 bases. CDR1 is WSHSY and CDR2 is SAAADI in the germline V gene. CDR3 length equals 13 residues. Trimming removed 8 bases from V and 1 base from J; junction bases left unmatched: 4. The CDR3 region has the DNA TGCGCCAGCCGCGGGACAGCGAACACTGAAGCTTTCTTT. This translates into CASRGTANTEAFF.

This clonotype showed up just a few times. J is TRBJ1-1 and V is TRBV5-1; 7 bases agree with TRBD1. CDR3 length equals 13 residues. The V and J ends lost 4 bases and 5 bases, in that order; junction bases with no gene match: 5. Germline V CDR1 and CDR2: SGHRS, YFSETQ. In DNA, the CDR3 is TGCGCCAGCAGCACCGACAGGGAAACTGAAGCTTTCTTT. Its translation: CASSTDRETEAFF.

This clonotype counts as medium-sized. The chain has TRBV20-1 and TRBJ1-2, with a possible D match to TRBD1 (5 bases). The V end lost 6 bases, the J end lost 7 bases, and 12 bases lay between the germline ends. There are 11 residues in the CDR3. Germline CDR1 DFQATT, CDR2 SNEGSKA (reference sequence). The CDR3 is CSARRGGGYTF. The CDR3 DNA reads TGCAGTGCCCGCCGGGGCGGTGGCTACACCTTC.

This clonotype was recorded many times. This rearrangement joins TRBV5-1 to TRBJ2-7; D is uncertain. V dropped 0 bases and J dropped 3 bases, with 16 bases sitting between them. The CDR3 has 16 amino acids. From germline, CDR1 is SGHRS and CDR2 YFSETQ. The CDR3: CASSLEPDTRLYEQYF. The CDR3 nucleotides read TGCGCCAGCAGCTTGGAGCCCGACACGAGGCTCTACGAGCAGTACTTC.

The chain employs TRBV9 and TRBJ2-1, with 8 bases fitting TRBD2. Germline V lookup: CDR1 SGDLS, CDR2 YYNGEE. The CDR3 runs 15 residues. The V and J ends lost 3 bases and 0 bases, in that order; junction bases with no gene match: 2. The CDR3 DNA sequence: TGTGCCAGCAGCGCGAGCGGGAGCTCCTACAATGAGCAGTTCTTC. It encodes CASSASGSSYNEQFF.

The rearrangement uses TRBV27 and TRBJ2-3; perhaps D is TRBD1 or TRBD2 (5 bases each). Per germline, CDR1 MNHEY and CDR2 SMNVEV (reference sequence). The CDR3 loop spans 15 amino acids. With 5 bases removed from V and 2 bases from J, the gap between germline ends came to 14 bases. CDR3 coding DNA: TGTGCCAGCAGTCTATATGGGGACCACACAGATACGCAGTATTTT. This encodes CASSLYGDHTDTQYF.

This clonotype was counted a few times. J is TRBJ2-2 and V is TRBV7-3; 9 positions match TRBD1. The V gene end was trimmed by 4 bases and the J gene end by 3 bases; junction bases not matched to a gene: 3. The CDR3 is 15 residues long. Per the germline V gene, CDR1 is SGHTA and CDR2 is FQGTGA. Written as DNA, the CDR3 is TGTGCCAGCAGCTCAGGGACAGGGTACACCGGGGAGCTGTTTTTT. It yields the protein CASSSGTGYTGELFF.

V is TRBV20-1 and J is TRBJ2-5; 7 bases align to TRBD1. The ends lost 5 bases at V and 2 bases at J; junction bases unmatched: 8. CDR3 length: 14 residues. The germline V gene encodes CDR1 DFQATT and CDR2 SNEGSKA (reference sequence). In nucleotides, the CDR3 is TGCAGTGCTCCTACAGGGGATAGGCAAGAGACCCAGTACTTC. Amino acids: CSAPTGDRQETQYF.

Here the CDR3 reads CASSLLTSGGSGEQYF. CDR3 nucleotide sequence: TGTGCCAGCAGCTTACTGACTAGCGGGGGTTCAGGGGAGCAGTACTTC. This chain connects TRBV7-2 to TRBJ2-7; 12 bases align to TRBD2. CDR1 is SGHTA, CDR2 FQGNSA, per germline. The ends lost 2 bases at V and 7 bases at J; junction bases unmatched: 9. This CDR3 is built from 16 residues.

The rearrangement uses TRBV5-1 and TRBJ1-6; D gene ambiguous. CDR1 and CDR2 from the germline V gene are SGHRS and YFSETQ. Trimming removed 7 bases at V and 1 base at J, with 15 bases between. The CDR3 is 16 residues long. The CDR3 coding sequence is TGCGCCAGCGGCCGGGGAGTTGGGTCCTATAATTCACCCCTCCACTTT. It yields the protein CASGRGVGSYNSPLHF.

V is TRBV12-3 or TRBV12-4 and J is TRBJ2-5; D gene unclear. The CDR3 is made up of 11 amino acids. V shed 6 bases and J shed 4 bases, with 6 bases lying between them. CDR3 bases: TGTGCCAGCAGAAGAGGAGAGACCCAGTACTTC. Its protein product is CASRRGETQYF.

Remarks on this clonotype: This sequence may be a read error, since a much larger clone differs from it by one base. The chain couples TRBV4-3 to TRBJ1-2, with D possibly matching TRBD1 (5 bases). Trimming removed 4 bases at V and 1 base at J, with 16 bases between. This CDR3 is 16 amino acids long. The germline V gene encodes CDR1 LGHNA and CDR2 YSLEER. This CDR3 is CASSREGQGDNYGYTF. DNA for the CDR3: TGCGCCAGCAGCCGGGAGGGGCAGGGAGATAACTATGGCTACACCTTC.

The V call is TRBV4-2, the J call TRBJ2-2, with 8 nucleotides matching TRBD2. This CDR3 comprises 18 residues. Germline V lookup: CDR1 LGHNA, CDR2 YNFKEQ. Losses at the gene ends were 0 bases for V and 3 bases for J; bases not matched to a gene: 9. The CDR3 bases are TGTGCCAGCAGCCAAGATATGGCTAGCGGGTCCTACACCGGGGAGCTGTTTTTT. The encoded protein is CASSQDMASGSYTGELFF.

This clonotype has just a few counts. This rearrangement joins TRBV3-1 to TRBJ2-5; 7 nucleotides line up with TRBD1. V gave up 1 base and J gave up 3 bases; unmatched junction bases: 2. This CDR3 has 14 amino acids. From germline, CDR1 is LGHDT and CDR2 YNNKEL (reference sequence). This chain's CDR3 is CASSQGDREETQYF. The CDR3 coding sequence is TGTGCCAGCAGCCAAGGAGACAGGGAAGAGACCCAGTACTTC.

The chain is built from TRBV20-1 and TRBJ2-3, with D uncertain. V was clipped by 2 bases and J by 1 base, with 13 bases between them. CDR3 length: 15 residues. Per the germline V gene, CDR1 is DFQATT and CDR2 is SNEGSKA (reference sequence). In DNA, the CDR3 is TGCAGTGCTAGACCGCTAACGGGTGGCACAGATACGCAGTATTTT. It encodes CSARPLTGGTDTQYF.

This clonotype was counted ten times or more. The V call is TRBV7-9, the J call TRBJ2-2; 10 nucleotides align to TRBD1. Germline V CDR1 and CDR2: SEHNR, FQNEAQ (reference sequence). V gave up 9 bases and J gave up 6 bases; unmatched junction bases: 10. CDR3 size: 15 residues. CDR3 DNA sequence: TGTGCCAGTAACCGGGACAGGGGTTTACCCGGGGAGCTGTTTTTT. This translates into CASNRDRGLPGELFF.

This clonotype was counted a few times. The chain combines TRBV5-5 with TRBJ2-2, with 9 nucleotides matching TRBD1. V shed 3 bases, J shed 10 bases, and the junction held 7 bases outside the gene matches. The germline gives CDR1 SGHKS, CDR2 YYEKEE (reference sequence). The CDR3 extends over 14 amino acids. The CDR3 region has the DNA TGTGCCAGCAGCTGGACAGGGGACGCGGAGGAGCTGTTTTTT. Its translation: CASSWTGDAEELFF.

This rearrangement joins TRBV7-9 to TRBJ1-1; TRBD1 is a possible D gene (6 bases). The V gene lost 5 bases and the J gene lost 7 bases, with 17 bases spanning the gap. The CDR3 contains 14 residues. Germline V CDR1 and CDR2: SEHNR, FQNEAQ (reference sequence). In DNA form, the CDR3 reads TGTGCCAGCAGCCGTTTCAAGGGGGGCTTTGAAGCTTTCTTT. It translates to CASSRFKGGFEAFF.

In its sample, this clonotype was seen many times. The chain is built from TRBV20-1 and TRBJ2-5; weak D call: TRBD2 (6 bases). The V gene lost 5 bases and the J gene lost 4 bases, with 11 bases spanning the gap. Per the germline V gene, CDR1 is DFQATT and CDR2 is SNEGSKA (reference sequence). This CDR3 spans 12 amino acids. In nucleotides, the CDR3 is TGCAGTGCTGGGGGACTGGGAGAGACCCAGTACTTC. Amino acids: CSAGGLGETQYF.

The V call is TRBV2, the J call TRBJ2-2; possible D gene TRBD2, 6 bases. Trimming pared 7 bases from V and 4 bases from J, leaving 10 bases between. CDR3 length equals 13 residues. In germline, CDR1 is SNHLY, CDR2 FYNNEI. The CDR3 loop is CASMGLRTGELFF. Here the CDR3 DNA reads TGTGCCAGCATGGGACTTCGCACCGGGGAGCTGTTTTTT.

The chain combines TRBV29-1 with TRBJ1-2, with 9 bases fitting TRBD1. Germline CDR1 reads SQVTM; CDR2 reads ANQGSEA. The CDR3 is 16 residues long. After removal of 4 bases from V and 0 bases from J, the junction contained 9 bases not matched to a gene. In nucleotides, the CDR3 is TGCAGCGTTGGAGGCGGACAGGGGTCTTCTAACTATGGCTACACCTTC. It is translated as CSVGGGQGSSNYGYTF.

This clonotype is judged medium-sized. The J gene is TRBJ2-5, the V gene TRBV5-1; no clear D. In germline, CDR1 is SGHRS, CDR2 YFSETQ. V gave up 4 bases and J gave up 5 bases, with 9 bases separating them. The CDR3 has 12 residues. CDR3 amino acids: CASSPLGETQYF. The CDR3, as DNA: TGCGCCAGCAGCCCCCTGGGGGAGACCCAGTACTTC.